Below are 11 T cell receptor beta chains sequenced from a single sample in a study of blood T cell repertoires in COVID-19. The assay was immunoSEQ multiplex PCR, and TCRdb's table has in-frame clones only and misses some. The table includes more than 200,000 clones, 83% detected once. What was sequenced was peripheral blood. These receptors all come from a woman in her 70s with active or convalescent COVID-19.

A single count supports this clone. The V call is TRBV4-2, the J call TRBJ2-3; TRBD2 is a possible D gene (6 bases). Germline assignment: CDR1 LGHNA and CDR2 YNFKEQ. The CDR3 consists of 17 residues. V shed 4 bases and J shed 2 bases, with 19 bases lying between them. This CDR3 reads CASSRVRTGEFTDTQYF. The CDR3 nucleotides are TGTGCCAGCAGCCGGGTCAGAACGGGGGAATTCACAGATACGCAGTATTTT.

This clone was observed a single time. The rearrangement links TRBV7-9 to TRBJ2-7; 10 bases are shared with TRBD2. Looked up from germline, CDR1 is SEHNR and CDR2 is FQNEAQ (reference sequence). V gave up 5 bases and J gave up 7 bases; unmatched junction bases: 11. The length of the CDR3 is 15 residues. CDR3 in amino acids: CASSKQAGGAKEQYF. The CDR3 DNA reads as TGTGCCAGCAGCAAACAAGCGGGGGGGGCGAAGGAGCAGTACTTC. Complete variable domain (other parts from reference TRBV7-9 and TRBJ2-7): DTGVSQNPRHKITKRGQNVTFRCDPISEHNRLYWYRQTLGQGPEFLTYFQNEAQLEKSRLLSDRFSAERPKGSFSTLEIQRTEQGDSAMYLCASSKQAGGAKEQYFGPGTRLTVT.

This rearrangement joins TRBV19 to TRBJ1-1, with 10 bases lining up with TRBD1. The CDR3 is 14 amino acids. V lost 6 bases to trimming and J lost 10 bases; unmatched junction nucleotides: 11. Looked up from germline, CDR1 is LNHDA and CDR2 is SQIVND (reference sequence). The CDR3 here is CASSPDRGQLGAFF. The CDR3 DNA reads TGTGCCAGTAGCCCCGACAGGGGGCAATTGGGAGCTTTCTTT.

The genes are TRBV6-2 or TRBV6-3 and TRBJ1-6; possible D gene TRBD1, 5 bases. V was pared by 6 bases and J by 5 bases, with 17 bases between. CDR3 length: 16 residues. The germline gives CDR1 MNHEY, CDR2 SVGEGT. Here the CDR3 reads CASSFRPGEDNSPLHF. CDR3 coding DNA: TGTGCCAGCAGCTTCCGACCGGGGGAAGATAATTCACCCCTCCACTTT.

This chain connects TRBV19 to TRBJ2-2, with 10 bases that match TRBD2. This CDR3 is 16 amino acids long. V trimming: 6 bases; J trimming: 2 bases; junction bases outside the gene matches: 6. CDR1 is LNHDA, CDR2 SQIVND, per germline (reference sequence). The DNA for the CDR3 is TGTGCCAGTAGAACTTCTAGCGGGAGTAACACCGGGGAGCTGTTTTTT. Translating it yields CASRTSSGSNTGELFF.

The CDR3 coding sequence is TGTGCCAGCAGTTCCGGACAGGGCTACACCTTC. Protein sequence: CASSSGQGYTF. The gene calls are TRBV6-2 or TRBV6-3 and TRBJ1-2, with a tentative D call TRBD1 (6 bases). The CDR3 consists of 11 residues. Germline CDR1 and CDR2: MNHEY and SVGEGT. The V gene lost 4 bases and the J gene lost 8 bases, with 8 bases spanning the gap.

The genes are TRBV28 and TRBJ1-5; D unclear. The germline gives CDR1 MDHEN, CDR2 SYDVKM. The V end was cut by 6 bases, the J end by 5 bases, with 11 bases between. There are 13 residues in the CDR3. CDR3 sequence reads: CASSLSPDQPQHF. The CDR3 DNA reads TGTGCCAGCAGCCTCAGTCCCGATCAGCCCCAGCATTTT.

CDR3 coding DNA: TGTGCCAGCAAGAGGGGGCAAGCGACTGAAGCTTTCTTT. Its translation: CASKRGQATEAFF. The chain uses TRBV5-4 and TRBJ1-1; 7 positions match TRBD1. The CDR3 is made up of 13 amino acids. In germline, CDR1 is SGHNT, CDR2 YYREEE (reference sequence). Trimming at V came to 6 bases and at J to 5 bases, leaving 7 bases not matched to a gene.

V gene TRBV5-1 combines with J gene TRBJ1-1; D unresolved. This CDR3 is 14 amino acids long. Between the trimmed V and J ends, which lost 0 bases and 1 base, there was a span of 7 bases. Per germline, CDR1 SGHRS and CDR2 YFSETQ. The CDR3 reads CASSLGTENTEAFF. The CDR3 DNA follows: TGCGCCAGCAGCTTGGGTACAGAGAACACTGAAGCTTTCTTT.

V usage is TRBV7-8 and J usage is TRBJ1-4; unclear D gene. Per the germline V gene, CDR1 is SGHVS and CDR2 is FQNEAQ. CDR3 length equals 13 residues. V was pared by 8 bases and J by 3 bases, with 10 bases between. The CDR3: CASGWSPNEKLFF. The DNA of the CDR3 is TGTGCCAGCGGGTGGAGCCCTAATGAAAAACTGTTTTTT.

The CDR3 here is CASSATPGNTIYF. The CDR3 DNA reads TGTGCCAGTAGTGCGACACCTGGAAACACCATATATTTT. The rearrangement links TRBV19 to TRBJ1-3; no firm D call. Germline lookup yields CDR1 LNHDA and CDR2 SQIVND (reference sequence). The V end was cut by 5 bases, the J end by 2 bases, with 7 bases between. The CDR3 consists of 13 residues.